The clone carrying this T cell receptor (beta chain) was counted only a few times. Within the sample, other DNA sequences also encode this same CDR3. This sample is part of a study of blood T cell repertoires in COVID-19. Overall study: Acute and convalescent COVID-19 samples came from the United States, Italy and Spain.

Seattle-derived patients entered the study during active infection and were followed longitudinally. TCRdb keeps only in-frame clones here, not all; method: immunoSEQ multiplex PCR. The sample shows 200,000 to 250,000 clones, 75% to 90% of them seen only once. Trimming at V came to 7 bases and at J to 4 bases, leaving 5 bases not matched to a gene. Germline CDR1 is SQVTM and CDR2 is ANQGSEA. This CDR3 has 12 residues. Sequencing was performed on peripheral blood. This TCR was recovered from a woman aged 80 or over with COVID-19, enrolled during active disease. The chain uses TRBV29-1 and TRBJ1-1; TRBD1 aligns across 8 bases. This chain's CDR3 is CSGRTGTTEAFF. CDR3 DNA sequence: TGCAGCGGGAGGACAGGGACCACTGAAGCTTTCTTT.